These 32 T cell receptor beta chains came from one sample sequenced in a study of cytomegalovirus exposure and HLA in healthy donors. Clones were read by immunoSEQ multiplex PCR, and TCRdb kept only the in-frame ones, dropping some. The sample lists approximately 220,000 clones, 85% to 95% occurring once. Source material: PBMCs. The receptors originated from a young woman in good health and CMV-seronegative.

The chain links TRBV19 to TRBJ1-1, with D unresolved. This CDR3 has 14 amino acids. Germline loops: CDR1 LNHDA, CDR2 SQIVND (reference sequence). V was cut by 5 bases and J by 4 bases, with 14 bases left in between. As DNA, the CDR3 is TGTGCCAGTAGTTCGTACATGGGAGCCACTGAAGCTTTCTTT. Protein sequence: CASSSYMGATEAFF.

The chain is built from TRBV2 and TRBJ2-7, with TRBD1 matching over 8 bases. Germline assignment: CDR1 SNHLY and CDR2 FYNNEI. CDR3 length: 13 amino acids. The J segment lost 6 bases and the V segment lost 4 bases, leaving 5 bases of the junction unmatched. The CDR3 DNA sequence: TGTGCCAGCAGTGGAGGGACAGGCGGCGAGCAGTACTTC. Translating gives CASSGGTGGEQYF.

CDR3 nucleotides: TGTGCCAGCAGCTTACTGGCCGATACTAACGAGCAGTACTTC. This translates into CASSLLADTNEQYF. The chain uses TRBV7-9 and TRBJ2-7; D unresolved. This CDR3 is 14 amino acids long. CDR1 is SEHNR, CDR2 FQNEAQ, per germline (reference sequence). The V end was cut by 2 bases, the J end by 5 bases, with 13 bases between. Looking up the rest from reference TRBV7-9 and TRBJ2-7 gives the full variable domain: DTGVSQNPRHKITKRGQNVTFRCDPISEHNRLYWYRQTLGQGPEFLTYFQNEAQLEKSRLLSDRFSAERPKGSFSTLEIQRTEQGDSAMYLCASSLLADTNEQYFGPGTRLTVT.

The CDR3 region is CASSEFEGATDYGYTF. DNA of the CDR3: TGTGCCAGCAGTGAATTTGAGGGGGCGACTGACTATGGCTACACCTTC. The chain joins TRBV25-1 to TRBJ1-2, with TRBD1 matching over 7 bases. Germline V lookup: CDR1 MGHDK, CDR2 SYGVNS. This CDR3 comprises 16 residues. Trimming at V came to 1 base and at J to 3 bases, leaving 8 bases not matched to a gene.

Only one count was recorded for this clone. This chain uses TRBV28 with TRBJ2-1, with a possible D match to TRBD1 (6 bases). CDR3 length equals 13 residues. Germline V gene data show CDR1 as MDHEN and CDR2 as SYDVKM. V gave up 6 bases and J gave up 10 bases, with 16 bases separating them. The DNA of the CDR3 is TGTGCCAGCAGGACTCCTGGGGGCGGGGAGCAGTTCTTC. Protein sequence: CASRTPGGGEQFF.

The chain joins TRBV4-1 to TRBJ2-1, with TRBD2 identical over 7 bases. V lost 1 base, J lost 8 bases, and 8 bases stayed unmatched. This CDR3 has 15 residues. Per germline, CDR1 MGHRA and CDR2 YSYEKL. Written as DNA, the CDR3 is TGCGCCAGCAGCCAAGGGGAGGGGACTGTAGATGAGCAGTTCTTC. Protein sequence: CASSQGEGTVDEQFF.

This clone was counted once. The chain couples TRBV6-5 to TRBJ1-3, with 7 bases fitting TRBD1. The trim removed 5 bases at V and 2 bases at J, leaving 3 bases unmatched. CDR3 length: 14 residues. Germline CDR1 MNHEY, CDR2 SVGAGI. The CDR3 loop reads CASSPGTAGNTIYF. The CDR3 DNA sequence: TGTGCCAGCAGTCCCGGGACAGCTGGAAACACCATATATTTT.

V usage is TRBV28 and J usage is TRBJ1-5; D gene unclear. Germline CDR1 and CDR2: MDHEN and SYDVKM. V lost 5 bases and J 0 bases, leaving 14 bases between the germline ends. This CDR3 is built from 16 residues. CDR3 in DNA: TGTGCCAGCAGTCCGCGGACTGGAAATAGCAATCAGCCCCAGCATTTT. It specifies CASSPRTGNSNQPQHF.

This chain joins TRBV28 and TRBJ2-7; 11 bases are shared with TRBD1. This CDR3 spans 14 amino acids. Germline V gene lookup returns CDR1 MDHEN and CDR2 SYDVKM. V lost 6 bases, J lost 7 bases, and 8 bases stayed unmatched. This CDR3 reads CASRPLDRGREQYF. The CDR3 DNA is TGTGCCAGCAGACCTCTGGACAGGGGGCGGGAGCAGTACTTC.

V gene TRBV30 combines with J gene TRBJ2-7; 7 positions agree with TRBD1. The CDR3 spans 14 residues. V trimming: 3 bases; J trimming: 5 bases; junction bases outside the gene matches: 10. Germline values: CDR1 GTSNPN, CDR2 SVGIG (reference sequence). The CDR3 region has the DNA TGTGCCTGGAGCGAAGACAGGGTGTACCACGAGCAGTACTTC. This encodes CAWSEDRVYHEQYF. Full variable domain (rest looked up from reference TRBV30 and TRBJ2-7): SQTIHQWPATLVQPVGSPLSLECTVEGTSNPNLYWYRQAAGRGLQLLFYSVGIGQISSEVPQNLSASRPQDRQFILSSKKLLLSDSGFYLCAWSEDRVYHEQYFGPGTRLTVT.

The chain recombines TRBV6-1 with TRBJ1-3, with TRBD1 as a possible D gene (5 bases). This CDR3 spans 14 amino acids. Trimming shortened V by 6 bases and J by 7 bases, and 16 bases separated the two germline ends. From germline, CDR1 is MNHNS and CDR2 SASEGT. CDR3 in DNA: TGTGCCAGCAGAGAGGGACTCCTGGACAACACCATATATTTT. The encoded protein is CASREGLLDNTIYF.

The V gene is TRBV7-9, the J gene TRBJ1-5; 7 bases are a match to TRBD1. CDR1 is SEHNR and CDR2 is FQNEAQ in the germline V gene (reference sequence). This CDR3 spans 17 amino acids. V was clipped by 2 bases and J by 7 bases; unmatched bases: 14. This CDR3 reads CASSLYFPRQGGQPQHF. CDR3 sequence (DNA): TGTGCCAGCAGCTTATATTTTCCTCGACAGGGAGGACAGCCCCAGCATTTT.

This chain uses TRBV7-9 with TRBJ1-1; D unclear. V lost 7 bases and J lost 6, with 18 bases in between. This CDR3 is 14 amino acids long. Germline V lookup: CDR1 SEHNR, CDR2 FQNEAQ (reference sequence). CDR3 loop: CASTTFGGLPEAFF. The DNA of the CDR3 is TGTGCCAGCACCACCTTCGGAGGGCTTCCTGAAGCTTTCTTT. The full variable domain, in which reference TRBV7-9 and TRBJ1-1 provide the parts outside the CDR3, is DTGVSQNPRHKITKRGQNVTFRCDPISEHNRLYWYRQTLGQGPEFLTYFQNEAQLEKSRLLSDRFSAERPKGSFSTLEIQRTEQGDSAMYLCASTTFGGLPEAFFGQGTRLTVV.

The chain joins TRBV7-9 to TRBJ2-1, with 7 bases identical to TRBD2. The germline V gene encodes CDR1 SEHNR and CDR2 FQNEAQ (reference sequence). V shed 3 bases and J 7 bases; nucleotides not matched to a gene: 6. This CDR3 region has 14 residues. CDR3 amino acids: CASSLGRVRNEQFF. CDR3 coding DNA: TGTGCCAGCAGCTTGGGGAGGGTGAGGAATGAGCAGTTCTTC.

The chain links TRBV27 to TRBJ1-2; no reliable D call. Germline V gene sequence: CDR1 MNHEY, CDR2 SMNVEV (reference sequence). The CDR3 runs to 14 residues. Trimming removed 4 bases at V and 2 bases at J, with 11 bases between. As DNA, the CDR3 is TGTGCCAGCAGTTACGCGGGAGGGAACTATGGCTACACCTTC. It codes for CASSYAGGNYGYTF.

This chain links TRBV5-1 with TRBJ2-7, with 7 positions matching TRBD1. Germline V gene data show CDR1 as SGHRS and CDR2 as YFSETQ. V dropped 4 bases and J dropped 0; count of bases not matched to a gene: 7. This CDR3 comprises 15 residues. The CDR3 spells CASSREGQISYEQYF. The CDR3, as DNA: TGCGCCAGCAGCCGAGAGGGACAGATCTCCTACGAGCAGTACTTC.

The rearrangement uses TRBV4-1 and TRBJ1-2; D may be TRBD1 (6 bases). The CDR3 totals 16 residues. Germline CDR1 reads MGHRA; CDR2 reads YSYEKL. V lost 3 bases to trimming and J lost 0 bases, with 14 bases between them. This chain's CDR3 is CASSHRTVLTNYGYTF. The CDR3 coding sequence is TGCGCCAGCAGCCACCGGACAGTTTTAACTAACTATGGCTACACCTTC.

This clone appeared a few times. CDR3 protein: CASSPAGTRNYGYTF. In DNA, the CDR3 is TGTGCCAGCAGCCCGGCCGGGACTCGGAACTATGGCTACACCTTC. V gene TRBV7-6 combines with J gene TRBJ1-2, with D maybe TRBD1 (5 bases). CDR3 length: 15 amino acids. Trimming removed 5 bases at V and 2 bases at J, with 15 bases between. Germline loops: CDR1 SGHVS, CDR2 FNYEAQ.

This clone has just one count. This sequence joins TRBV11-2 and TRBJ2-3, with 9 bases fitting TRBD2. CDR3 length: 17 amino acids. Losses at the gene ends were 3 bases for V and 4 bases for J; bases not matched to a gene: 11. Germline CDR1 reads SGHAT; CDR2 reads FQNNGV. The DNA for the CDR3 is TGTGCCAGCAGCTTTAGCTCAGCGGGACTAGCTGCAGATACGCAGTATTTT. Amino acid sequence: CASSFSSAGLAADTQYF.

The genes are TRBV7-9 and TRBJ2-7; no clear D. The CDR3 runs 12 residues. V lost 1 base and J lost 1, with 2 bases in between. Germline CDR1 and CDR2: SEHNR and FQNEAQ (reference sequence). The DNA of the CDR3 is TGTGCCAGCAGCTTAGTATCCTACGAGCAGTACTTC. Its translation is CASSLVSYEQYF.

V gene TRBV10-3 combines with J gene TRBJ1-2; D may be TRBD1 (6 bases). CDR1 is ENHRY, CDR2 SYGVKD, per germline. The CDR3 totals 13 residues. Trimming pared 6 bases from V and 3 bases from J, leaving 11 bases between. The CDR3 nucleotides are TGTGCCATCAGCGAAAGACAGGACTATGGCTACACCTTC. As protein: CAISERQDYGYTF.

The CDR3 DNA sequence: TGTGCCTGGAGGGGGGACTACACCGGGGAGCTGTTTTTT. Its translation is CAWRGDYTGELFF. The V call is TRBV30, the J call TRBJ2-2; a possible D gene is TRBD2 (6 bases). This CDR3 region has 13 residues. Germline CDR1 and CDR2: GTSNPN and SVGIG (reference sequence). The V end was cut by 3 bases, the J end by 3 bases, with 8 bases between.

The chain links TRBV5-4 to TRBJ2-3, with TRBD2 matching 14 bases. J lost 1 base, V lost 2 bases, and 9 bases had no gene match. The CDR3 is 19 amino acids. Germline lookup yields CDR1 SGHNT and CDR2 YYREEE (reference sequence). CDR3 in amino acids: CASSFLRLAGGFRTDTQYF. CDR3 sequence (DNA): TGTGCCAGCAGCTTTCTCAGACTAGCGGGAGGGTTTCGCACAGATACGCAGTATTTT.

This chain connects TRBV6-5 to TRBJ1-1, with D tentatively TRBD1 (5 bases). Germline-derived CDR1 and CDR2 are MNHEY and SVGAGI. Trimming removed 6 bases from V and 0 bases from J, with 11 bases in between. The CDR3 totals 14 residues. The CDR3 loop is CASSPGFMNTEAFF. The CDR3 nucleotides read TGTGCCAGCAGCCCAGGGTTCATGAACACTGAAGCTTTCTTT.

This clone is a singleton in its sample. This chain links TRBV6-5 with TRBJ1-3; 8 bases agree with TRBD1. The CDR3 consists of 16 residues. V trimming: 0 bases; J trimming: 2 bases; junction bases outside the gene matches: 3. CDR1 is MNHEY, CDR2 SVGAGI, per germline. CDR3 sequence (DNA): TGTGCCAGCAGTTACTCGGACAGGGAGGCTGGAAACACCATATATTTT. It translates to CASSYSDREAGNTIYF.

This rearrangement joins TRBV9 to TRBJ2-3; D may be TRBD2 (6 bases). The CDR3 sequence is 18 residues long. V lost 0 bases to trimming and J lost 0 bases, with 17 bases between them. The germline gives CDR1 SGDLS, CDR2 YYNGEE. The CDR3 DNA reads as TGTGCCAGCAGCGTAGAGAGGGACTTAGCGGCGAGCACAGATACGCAGTATTTT. Translating it yields CASSVERDLAASTDTQYF.

This clone was counted only a few times. The chain combines TRBV5-1 with TRBJ1-2; D may be TRBD1 (6 bases). The CDR3 contains 12 residues. Germline values: CDR1 SGHRS, CDR2 YFSETQ. V was cut by 4 bases and J by 6 bases, with 10 bases left in between. CDR3 protein: CASSVDRNGYTF. For the CDR3, the DNA is TGCGCCAGCAGCGTCGACAGGAATGGCTACACCTTC. The complete variable domain, with remaining parts taken from reference TRBV5-1 and TRBJ1-2, reads KAGVTQTPRYLIKTRGQQVTLSCSPISGHRSVSWYQQTPGQGLQFLFEYFSETQRNKGNFPGRFSGRQFSNSRSEMNVSTLELGDSALYLCASSVDRNGYTFGSGTRLTVV.

The chain combines TRBV6-5 with TRBJ1-3; D might be TRBD1 (5 bases). The CDR3 covers 15 residues. Germline CDR1 is MNHEY and CDR2 is SVGAGI. Deletions cut 4 bases from V and 9 bases from J, with 19 bases between. In DNA form, the CDR3 reads TGTGCCAGCAGTTCGTCAGATCGGTTGCAGGGCACCATATATTTT. It encodes CASSSSDRLQGTIYF.

This rearrangement joins TRBV29-1 to TRBJ2-1; a possible D gene is TRBD2 (5 bases). The V gene lost 1 base and the J gene lost 4 bases, with 11 bases spanning the gap. Germline CDR1 is SQVTM and CDR2 is ANQGSEA. The CDR3 totals 14 residues. The CDR3 bases are TGCAGCGTTGAAGCCGGGGTAGGATACAATGAGCAGTTCTTC. Translation gives CSVEAGVGYNEQFF.

V and J are TRBV18 and TRBJ2-7; 9 bases align to TRBD2. This CDR3 region has 15 residues. V shed 4 bases, J shed 2 bases, and the junction held 6 bases outside the gene matches. CDR1 is KGHSH and CDR2 is LQKENI in the germline V gene. CDR3 nucleotides: TGTGCCAGCTCACTGGGACTAGCAGGTCCCTACGAGCAGTACTTC. Translation: CASSLGLAGPYEQYF.

V gene TRBV7-3 combines with J gene TRBJ2-1; no firm D call. CDR3 length: 15 amino acids. V was cut by 4 bases and J by 9 bases, with 19 bases left in between. Germline V gives CDR1 SGHTA, CDR2 FQGTGA. The DNA of the CDR3 is TGTGCCAGCAGCTCCACCCCTCGAACCCCCAGTGAGCAGTTCTTC. It yields the protein CASSSTPRTPSEQFF.

V and J are TRBV15 and TRBJ2-2; weak D call: TRBD2 (5 bases). CDR3 length: 15 residues. V lost 0 bases and J lost 0, with 5 bases in between. CDR1 LNHNV and CDR2 YYDKDF come from the germline V gene (reference sequence). This CDR3 reads CATSRDGTNTGELFF. The CDR3 DNA is TGTGCCACCAGCAGAGACGGGACGAACACCGGGGAGCTGTTTTTT.